Each of the 24 T cell receptor beta chains below was sequenced from the same sample in a study of cytomegalovirus exposure and HLA in healthy donors. PCR involved 60 Vbeta and 13 Jbeta primers. Clones were sequenced by immunoSEQ multiplex PCR, and TCRdb holds only the in-frame ones, with some missing. The sample holds roughly 190,000 clones; over 60% are singletons and the top ten take about 1%. Sequenced input: PBMCs. The receptor source for this set is a woman between 35 and 50 years old in good health and CMV-seronegative.

The chain carries TRBV11-3 and TRBJ1-1, with a possible D match to TRBD1 (6 bases). The CDR3 has 15 amino acids. Germline loops: CDR1 SGHNT, CDR2 YENEEA. V lost 5 bases, J lost 3 bases, and 16 bases lay in between. This CDR3 is CASSRGTHNYTEAFF. DNA for the CDR3: TGTGCCAGCAGCAGGGGGACCCACAACTACACTGAAGCTTTCTTT. Full variable domain (rest looked up from reference TRBV11-3 and TRBJ1-1): EAGVVQSPRYKIIEKKQPVAFWCNPISGHNTLYWYLQNLGQGPELLIRYENEEAVDDSQLPKDRFSAERLKGVDSTLKIQPAELGDSAVYLCASSRGTHNYTEAFFGQGTRLTVV.

With respect to this clone: Other DNA variants within this sample encode the same CDR3. V and J are TRBV5-4 and TRBJ2-5, with 7 bases identical to TRBD2. Unmatched junction bases numbered 4, after V lost 0 bases and J lost 2 bases. Germline CDR1 is SGHNT and CDR2 is YYREEE (reference sequence). This CDR3 contains 15 residues. The CDR3 nucleotides are TGTGCCAGCAGCTTGGGGCTAGCGGAGCAAGAGACCCAGTACTTC. Residues: CASSLGLAEQETQYF.

This clone was seen a few times. This sequence joins TRBV7-2 and TRBJ2-3, with TRBD2 identical over 12 bases. V shed 6 bases and J 0 bases; nucleotides not matched to a gene: 7. CDR3 size: 17 residues. Germline assignment: CDR1 SGHTA and CDR2 FQGNSA. The CDR3 DNA sequence: TGTGCCAGCAGTTTTACCGGGACTAGCGGGAGCACAGATACGCAGTATTTT. Protein: CASSFTGTSGSTDTQYF.

V and J are TRBV6-5 and TRBJ1-1, with a tentative D call TRBD1 (6 bases). The CDR3 has 14 residues. Germline-derived CDR1 and CDR2 are MNHEY and SVGAGI. The V end lost 6 bases, the J end lost 4 bases, and 15 bases lay between the germline ends. CDR3 sequence reads: CASSRLQGVTEAFF. Here the CDR3 DNA reads TGTGCCAGCAGCCGCCTACAGGGAGTCACTGAAGCTTTCTTT.

This clone came up a few times. This chain connects TRBV28 to TRBJ2-3, with D possibly matching TRBD1 (6 bases). CDR1 and CDR2 (germline): MDHEN, SYDVKM. Trimming cost V 8 bases and J 9 bases, with 15 bases left between them. This CDR3 has 12 amino acids. Here the CDR3 reads CASGTGTLTQYF. Here the CDR3 DNA reads TGTGCCAGCGGTACAGGGACCTTAACGCAGTATTTT.

The V gene is TRBV5-6, the J gene TRBJ2-3, with D perhaps TRBD1 (5 bases). The CDR3 length is 14 residues. Germline CDR1 SGHDT, CDR2 YYEEEE. V was clipped by 4 bases and J by 4 bases, with 13 bases between them. The CDR3 is CASSLSGYPDTQYF. CDR3 bases: TGTGCCAGCAGCCTATCAGGGTACCCAGATACGCAGTATTTT.

The J gene is TRBJ2-7, the V gene TRBV5-4; TRBD2 agrees at 7 bases. The V and J ends lost 3 bases and 4 bases, in that order; junction bases with no gene match: 10. Germline V gives CDR1 SGHNT, CDR2 YYREEE (reference sequence). The CDR3 sequence is 15 residues long. Here the CDR3 DNA reads TGTGCCAGCAGCTCCGGACTAGGCCTACCTTACGAGCAGTACGTC. This gives the protein CASSSGLGLPYEQYV.

V is TRBV9 and J is TRBJ1-2; weak D call: TRBD1 (6 bases). Germline V lookup: CDR1 SGDLS, CDR2 YYNGEE. The CDR3 is 13 residues long. Trimming stripped 5 bases from V and 2 bases from J, with 10 bases between. The CDR3 here is CASRSGANYGYTF. The CDR3 DNA follows: TGTGCCAGCAGATCAGGGGCCAACTATGGCTACACCTTC.

The J gene is TRBJ2-3, the V gene TRBV13, with 10 positions matching TRBD1. Per the germline V gene, CDR1 is PRHDT and CDR2 is FYEKMQ (reference sequence). This CDR3 is 15 amino acids long. V shed 3 bases and J 5 bases; nucleotides not matched to a gene: 5. The CDR3 sequence is CASSLGTGVKDTQYF. CDR3 bases: TGTGCCAGCAGCTTGGGGACAGGGGTGAAAGATACGCAGTATTTT.

The chain uses TRBV5-4 and TRBJ2-5, with D perhaps matching TRBD2 (5 bases). The CDR3 contains 16 residues. Trimming stripped 3 bases from V and 5 bases from J, with 20 bases between. Per germline, CDR1 SGHNT and CDR2 YYREEE (reference sequence). The CDR3 DNA follows: TGTGCCAGCAGCTCCCGGGGAAACCAGCGCGGGGAGACCCAGTACTTC. Amino acids: CASSSRGNQRGETQYF.

Concerning this clone itself: The junction departs from the called germline gene at one end, perhaps through a read error. This chain connects TRBV7-9 to TRBJ2-5; 13 nucleotides align to TRBD2. CDR1 and CDR2 (germline): SEHNR, FQNEAQ (reference sequence). The CDR3 covers 17 residues. CDR3 sequence (DNA): TGTTCCAGCAGCCCTGGACTAGCGGGGGCCCCCCAAGAGACCCAGTACTTC. Translated: CSSSPGLAGAPQETQYF.

This clone has more than one count but fewer than ten. V is TRBV19 and J is TRBJ2-3, with D perhaps TRBD2 (6 bases). The V end lost 7 bases, the J end lost 1 base, and 9 bases lay between the germline ends. CDR3 size: 13 residues. Germline lookup yields CDR1 LNHDA and CDR2 SQIVND (reference sequence). The CDR3, as DNA: TGTGCCAGTACGTGGGGGGGCACAGATACGCAGTATTTT. Translated, it gives CASTWGGTDTQYF.

This clone was seen only once. The genes are TRBV30 and TRBJ2-3, with 10 bases aligning to TRBD2. Trimming cost V 3 bases and J 7 bases; bases outside gene matches: 7. Germline loops: CDR1 GTSNPN, CDR2 SVGIG (reference sequence). This CDR3 has 14 amino acids. CDR3 sequence reads: CAWRASGRGYTQYF. As DNA, the CDR3 is TGTGCCTGGAGGGCTAGCGGGAGAGGTTATACGCAGTATTTT.

The V and J genes are TRBV15 and TRBJ2-1, with 11 bases identical to TRBD2. V lost 0 bases, J lost 5 bases, and 6 bases stayed unmatched. Germline V gene data show CDR1 as LNHNV and CDR2 as YYDKDF (reference sequence). CDR3 size: 17 residues. In DNA, the CDR3 is TGTGCCACCAGCAGAGATACACTAGCGGGAGTAAACAATGAGCAGTTCTTC. Protein sequence: CATSRDTLAGVNNEQFF.

The V and J genes are TRBV4-3 and TRBJ2-2; unclear D gene. Germline lookup yields CDR1 LGHNA and CDR2 YSLEER. This CDR3 has 15 residues. V lost 4 bases, J lost 3 bases, and 12 bases lay in between. CDR3 sequence: CASSPSFGYTGELFF. Here the CDR3 DNA reads TGCGCCAGCAGCCCGTCCTTCGGGTACACCGGGGAGCTGTTTTTT.

The V and J genes are TRBV5-1 and TRBJ2-7; 9 nucleotides agree with TRBD2. J lost 4 bases, V lost 7 bases, and 6 bases had no gene match. The CDR3 extends over 13 amino acids. Germline CDR1 SGHRS, CDR2 YFSETQ. CDR3 in DNA: TGCGCCAGCGGGGCTAGCGGGAAGTACGAGCAGTACTTC. This translates into CASGASGKYEQYF.

This clone was seen a single time. The chain's CDR3 is CASSSGTGGSGNTIYF. The CDR3 DNA is TGTGCCAGCAGTTCCGGGACAGGGGGGTCTGGAAACACCATATATTTT. This chain connects TRBV6-6 to TRBJ1-3, with TRBD1 identical over 11 bases. J gave up 1 base and V 4 bases, and 3 bases lay outside the gene matches. This CDR3 is 16 amino acids long. Germline CDR1 MNHNY, CDR2 SVGAGI (reference sequence).

J is TRBJ2-1 and V is TRBV5-1, with D possibly being TRBD1 (6 bases). V was trimmed by 2 bases and J by 0 bases, leaving 15 bases between them. The germline V gene has CDR1 SGHRS and CDR2 YFSETQ. The CDR3 extends over 17 amino acids. The CDR3 reads CASSFRTVNPSYNEQFF. The CDR3 nucleotides are TGCGCCAGCAGCTTCAGGACAGTCAACCCCTCCTACAATGAGCAGTTCTTC.

This clone was found a few times. The CDR3 nucleotides read TGTGCCAGCAGTCATACCCCGGGACAGGGCTCAGATACGCAGTATTTT. Translating it yields CASSHTPGQGSDTQYF. This rearrangement joins TRBV27 to TRBJ2-3; 9 bases are shared with TRBD1. The CDR3 contains 16 residues. V shed 5 bases and J 4 bases; nucleotides not matched to a gene: 10. Germline-derived CDR1 and CDR2 are MNHEY and SMNVEV (reference sequence).

The chain links TRBV21-1 to TRBJ2-2; the table gives TRBD2 as D, unverified against the DNA. TRBV21-1 is shown as a pseudogene. The CDR3 length is 17 residues. The CDR3 DNA sequence: TGTGCCAGCAGCAATTTCGGTTCGCCGGCGAACACCGGGGAGCTGTTTTTT. Amino acid sequence: CASSNFGSPANTGELFF.

The chain is built from TRBV9 and TRBJ2-3; D may be TRBD2 (5 bases). The CDR3 has 15 amino acids. V was pared by 7 bases and J by 0 bases, with 15 bases between. Germline-derived CDR1 and CDR2 are SGDLS and YYNGEE. The CDR3 nucleotides read TGTGCCAGCGGTCACGGGAACACTAGCACAGATACGCAGTATTTT. Protein sequence: CASGHGNTSTDTQYF.

The CDR3 nucleotides are TGTGCCAGCAGTGAAGGTATACTAGCGGGAGTTGAGCAGTACGTC. Amino acids: CASSEGILAGVEQYV. The chain couples TRBV2 to TRBJ2-7, with TRBD2 identical over 11 bases. CDR1 and CDR2 (germline): SNHLY, FYNNEI. The CDR3 is 15 amino acids. V shed 1 base and J 7 bases; nucleotides not matched to a gene: 6.

This clone has a handful of counts. V and J are TRBV29-1 and TRBJ1-2, with D unclear. V was cut by 6 bases and J by 2 bases, with 16 bases left in between. Germline V gene lookup returns CDR1 SQVTM and CDR2 ANQGSEA. The CDR3 has 14 amino acids. The CDR3 reads CSVATELYNYGYTF. The CDR3 nucleotides read TGCAGCGTAGCTACAGAGCTCTACAACTATGGCTACACCTTC.

The chain combines TRBV15 with TRBJ2-5; possible D gene TRBD1, 6 bases. In germline, CDR1 is LNHNV, CDR2 YYDKDF (reference sequence). Trimming shortened V by 1 base and J by 2 bases, and 14 bases separated the two germline ends. The CDR3 spans 16 residues. The CDR3 loop is CATSRGDNPLQETQYF. The DNA for the CDR3 is TGTGCCACCAGCAGAGGGGACAACCCCCTTCAAGAGACCCAGTACTTC.